These 18 T cell receptor beta chains originate from one sample sequenced in a study of shared clonotypes between healthy human individuals (dated by TCRdb to about 2020). The library was obtained by the immunoSEQ multiplex PCR assay. TCRdb's version of the immuneACCESS table is confined to in-frame rearrangements and falls short of the full clone set. An unresolved V gene accounts for under half of the shortfall where checked; the remainder is of unknown origin. In this sample the table shows over 850,000 clones, around 78% of which occur a single time. Together, the top ten hold approximately 0.56% of the sample. Sequenced sample: memory CD4+ T cells from PBMCs. The cell subset or site label of this sample denotes: CD45RA-negative fraction. The receptor set was obtained from a man between 18 and 29 years old in good health. Some clones in this sample may be carry-over from other donors' samples.

The V and J genes are TRBV5-1 and TRBJ2-6; D could derive from TRBD1 or TRBD2 (5 bases each). The CDR3 consists of 18 residues. V gave up 5 bases and J gave up 0 bases, with 18 bases separating them. Germline assignment: CDR1 SGHRS and CDR2 YFSETQ. The CDR3 coding sequence is TGCGCCAGCAGTCAGGGACCGGGGTTGGGCTCTGGGGCCAACGTCCTGACTTTC. Translated, it gives CASSQGPGLGSGANVLTF.

The J gene is TRBJ1-2, the V gene TRBV4-3, with D unresolved. The CDR3 is made up of 11 amino acids. The V gene lost 1 base and the J gene lost 9 bases, with 6 bases spanning the gap. CDR1 LGHNA and CDR2 YSLEER come from the germline V gene. CDR3 protein: CASSQGFSYTF. The CDR3 coding sequence is TGCGCCAGCAGCCAAGGTTTTAGCTACACCTTC.

The CDR3 here is CASSADRNPYNEQFF. For the CDR3, the DNA is TGTGCCAGCAGCGCGGACAGGAATCCCTACAATGAGCAGTTCTTC. This chain joins TRBV11-2 and TRBJ2-1; 7 nucleotides match TRBD1. The CDR3 totals 15 residues. Per the germline V gene, CDR1 is SGHAT and CDR2 is FQNNGV. Trimming cost V 5 bases and J 2 bases; bases outside gene matches: 6.

V and J are TRBV5-1 and TRBJ2-5, with 14 bases that match TRBD2. Germline CDR1 and CDR2: SGHRS and YFSETQ. This CDR3 comprises 19 residues. Germline trimming cut 6 bases from V and 5 bases from J; bases unmatched to any gene: 18. In DNA, the CDR3 is TGCGCCAGCAACAATGGTGTACCGGGACTAGCGGGGGAAGGGGAGACCCAGTACTTC. It specifies CASNNGVPGLAGEGETQYF.

The chain carries TRBV5-1 and TRBJ1-2; TRBD1 matches at 8 bases. After removal of 3 bases from V and 2 bases from J, the junction contained 18 bases not matched to a gene. This CDR3 is 19 amino acids long. Germline V gene data show CDR1 as SGHRS and CDR2 as YFSETQ. CDR3 loop: CASSSRRDRLRAGNYGYTF. The CDR3 DNA reads as TGCGCCAGCAGCTCCCGGCGGGACAGGCTTCGTGCGGGCAACTATGGCTACACCTTC. Supplemented by reference TRBV5-1 and TRBJ1-2, the full variable domain reads KAGVTQTPRYLIKTRGQQVTLSCSPISGHRSVSWYQQTPGQGLQFLFEYFSETQRNKGNFPGRFSGRQFSNSRSEMNVSTLELGDSALYLCASSSRRDRLRAGNYGYTFGSGTRLTVV.

This chain links TRBV4-1 with TRBJ2-4; D might be TRBD1 (6 bases). Germline V gene sequence: CDR1 MGHRA, CDR2 YSYEKL. The CDR3 consists of 16 residues. The V end was cut by 4 bases, the J end by 1 base, with 14 bases between. CDR3 bases: TGCGCCAGCAGCCCCGAGGGGGATTCGGCCAAAAACATTCAGTACTTC. Amino acid sequence: CASSPEGDSAKNIQYF.

The gene calls are TRBV4-2 and TRBJ1-2, with D maybe TRBD1 (5 bases). Germline V lookup: CDR1 LGHNA, CDR2 YNFKEQ. V shed 1 base and J shed 3 bases, with 9 bases lying between them. This CDR3 contains 14 residues. This CDR3 reads CASSQGGRDYGYTF. The CDR3 DNA reads as TGTGCCAGCAGCCAAGGGGGGAGGGACTATGGCTACACCTTC.

This clone occurred many times. The rearrangement links TRBV21-1 to TRBJ2-7; the listed D gene, TRBD2, was not tested against the DNA. TRBV21-1 constitutes a pseudogene. The CDR3 is made up of 16 amino acids. CDR3 loop: CASSQAGLAGEREQYF. The CDR3 coding sequence is TGTGCCAGCAGCCAGGCGGGACTAGCGGGAGAAAGAGAGCAGTACTTC.

The V call is TRBV4-1, the J call TRBJ2-3; 8 bases are shared with TRBD2. Germline V gives CDR1 MGHRA, CDR2 YSYEKL. V was clipped by 7 bases and J by 0 bases; unmatched bases: 12. The CDR3 covers 17 residues. The CDR3 DNA follows: TGCGCCAGCACCATCGGCAGAACTAGCGGAAGCACAGATACGCAGTATTTT. The encoded protein is CASTIGRTSGSTDTQYF.

The V and J genes are TRBV9 and TRBJ2-7; TRBD2 might be the D (5 bases). Trimming stripped 0 bases from V and 6 bases from J, with 13 bases between. The CDR3 length is 14 residues. CDR1 and CDR2 from the germline V gene are SGDLS and YYNGEE. The CDR3 sequence: CASSVDAPSGEQYF. The CDR3 region has the DNA TGTGCCAGCAGCGTAGACGCGCCCAGCGGCGAGCAGTACTTC.

CDR3 sequence: CASSFLGGFDTEAFF. CDR3 DNA: TGCGCCAGCAGCTTTTTGGGGGGTTTCGACACTGAAGCTTTCTTT. The genes are TRBV5-1 and TRBJ1-1; D might be TRBD1 (5 bases). Trimming cost V 2 bases and J 3 bases, with 14 bases left between them. The CDR3 has 15 residues. CDR1 is SGHRS and CDR2 is YFSETQ in the germline V gene.

The V and J genes are TRBV28 and TRBJ1-2, with no clear D. Trimming took off 5 bases at V and 8 bases at J, with 15 bases between the two ends. Per the germline V gene, CDR1 is MDHEN and CDR2 is SYDVKM. CDR3 length: 13 amino acids. The DNA of the CDR3 is TGTGCCAGCAGTCCCCCTATCTTCTGGGGCTACACCTTC. It codes for CASSPPIFWGYTF.

This clone showed up many times. The chain combines TRBV6-6 with TRBJ2-7, with a possible D match to TRBD2 (6 bases). This CDR3 is 12 amino acids long. V lost 11 bases to trimming and J lost 4 bases, with 15 bases between them. Germline V gives CDR1 MNHNY, CDR2 SVGAGI (reference sequence). The CDR3 region is CAGGRDSYEQYF. The DNA of the CDR3 is TGTGCCGGCGGGCGGGATAGTTACGAGCAGTACTTC.

The CDR3 here is CASSLEQGQPQHF. CDR3 nucleotide sequence: TGTGCCAGCAGCTTAGAACAGGGCCAGCCCCAGCATTTT. The V call is TRBV7-2, the J call TRBJ1-5, with a possible D match to TRBD1 (6 bases). The germline CDR1 and CDR2 sequences are SGHTA and FQGNSA. There are 13 residues in the CDR3. The ends were cut back, 1 base at V and 7 bases at J, with 8 bases in the middle.

The count of this clone is one. J is TRBJ2-3 and V is TRBV5-1, with 8 bases aligning to TRBD2. The CDR3 is 13 amino acids. Losses at the gene ends were 5 bases for V and 6 bases for J; bases not matched to a gene: 5. From germline, CDR1 is SGHRS and CDR2 YFSETQ. The CDR3 region has the DNA TGCGCCAGCAGGAGCGGGAGCGCTGATACGCAGTATTTT. Protein product: CASRSGSADTQYF.

This clone was observed once. Other DNA sequences from this sample encode an identical CDR3 as well. The V and J genes are TRBV18 and TRBJ2-5; D gene ambiguous. The germline CDR1 and CDR2 sequences are KGHSH and LQKENI. Trimming left V 6 bases short and J 4 bases short, with 9 bases between. This CDR3 has 12 residues. The CDR3 loop is CASSPRGETQYF. The CDR3 DNA is TGTGCCAGCTCTCCCCGAGGAGAGACCCAGTACTTC. Looking up the rest from reference TRBV18 and TRBJ2-5 gives the full variable domain: NAGVMQNPRHLVRRRGQEARLRCSPMKGHSHVYWYRQLPEEGLKFMVYLQKENIIDESGMPKERFSAEFPKEGPSILRIQQVVRGDSAAYFCASSPRGETQYFGPGTRLLVL.

The V call is TRBV5-6, the J call TRBJ2-1; TRBD2 is a possible D gene (5 bases). The CDR3 loop spans 13 amino acids. Germline CDR1 reads SGHDT; CDR2 reads YYEEEE. Deletions cut 0 bases from V and 9 bases from J, with 10 bases between. Here the CDR3 reads CASSLVVGGEQFF. The CDR3 DNA reads TGTGCCAGCAGCTTGGTCGTAGGAGGTGAGCAGTTCTTC.

This sequence joins TRBV28 and TRBJ1-5; D is ambiguous. From germline, CDR1 is MDHEN and CDR2 SYDVKM. Trimming took 7 bases from V and 4 from J, leaving 11 bases between them. The CDR3 is 13 amino acids. The CDR3 nucleotides are TGTGCCAGCAATCAGTCTCCTAATCAGCCCCAGCATTTT. Its translation is CASNQSPNQPQHF.